This T cell receptor (beta chain) was found in a study of cytomegalovirus exposure and HLA in healthy donors. It was with 60 Vbeta and 13 Jbeta primers that the PCR ran. Original handling: As a later analysis found, there were tens of millions of unique TCR beta chains, of which some 10 million were shared. Libraries were prepared by immunoSEQ multiplex PCR; TCRdb keeps only in-frame clonotypes and omits some of them. That table supplies the V and J calls and clone size; D and trimming were determined from the DNA. The data contain more than 140,000 clones, under 70% of them singletons. The receptor was derived from a woman under 40 in good health and CMV-seropositive. Sequenced input: PBMCs.

The DNA of the CDR3 is TGTGCCAGTACCCAGCGGGGGGCAGAGACCCAGTACTTC. It is translated as CASTQRGAETQYF. This chain links TRBV19 with TRBJ2-5; TRBD2 matches 9 bases. V dropped 7 bases and J dropped 4; count of bases not matched to a gene: 4. CDR1 LNHDA and CDR2 SQIVND come from the germline V gene (reference sequence). CDR3 length: 13 amino acids.